The present T cell receptor beta chain was sequenced within a study of blood T cell repertoires in COVID-19. In the study overall: Spain, Italy and the United States supplied samples that represented acute and convalescent COVID-19. T cells, B-cell-depleted T cells, or PBMCs provided the cDNA or gDNA that served as material.

This CDR3 contains 17 residues. With 5 bases removed from V and 1 base from J, the gap between germline ends came to 17 bases. Germline assignment: CDR1 MNHEY and CDR2 SVGEGT. In the original processing: Reference gene primer amplification in the assay estimated nucleated cell counts. Clones were sequenced by immunoSEQ multiplex PCR, and TCRdb holds only the in-frame ones, with some missing. V, J and clone size derive from that table, while D and trimming were established from the DNA sequence. The sample shows tens of thousands of clones, approximately 86% of them seen only once. V is TRBV6-2 or TRBV6-3 and J is TRBJ2-2, with D possibly being TRBD2 (6 bases). The sequenced material came from peripheral blood. The sequence came from a man between 60 and 70 years old with active or convalescent COVID-19. CDR3 protein: CASSHSRGFLNTGELFF. CDR3 nucleotide sequence: TGTGCCAGCAGTCATTCACGGGGGTTCCTGAACACCGGGGAGCTGTTTTTT.